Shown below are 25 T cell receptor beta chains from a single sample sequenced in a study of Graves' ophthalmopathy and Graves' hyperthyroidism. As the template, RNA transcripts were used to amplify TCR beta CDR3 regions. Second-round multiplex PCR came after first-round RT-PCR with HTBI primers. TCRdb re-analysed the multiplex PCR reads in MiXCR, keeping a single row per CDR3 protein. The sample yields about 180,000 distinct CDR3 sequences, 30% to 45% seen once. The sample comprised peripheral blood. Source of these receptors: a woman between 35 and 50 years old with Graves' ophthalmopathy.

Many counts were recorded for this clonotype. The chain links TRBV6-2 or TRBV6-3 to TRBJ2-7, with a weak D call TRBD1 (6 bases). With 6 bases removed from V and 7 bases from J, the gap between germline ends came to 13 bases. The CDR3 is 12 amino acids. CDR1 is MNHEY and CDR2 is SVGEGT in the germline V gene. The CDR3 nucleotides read TGTGCCAGCAGCAACAGGGCTGTTGAGCAGTACTTC. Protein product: CASSNRAVEQYF.

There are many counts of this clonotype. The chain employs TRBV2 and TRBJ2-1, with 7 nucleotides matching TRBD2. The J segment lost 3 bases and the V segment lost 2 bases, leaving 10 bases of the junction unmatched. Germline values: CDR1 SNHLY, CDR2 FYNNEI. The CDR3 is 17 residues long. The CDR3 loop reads CASSELPRGRYYNEQFF. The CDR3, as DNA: TGTGCCAGCAGTGAACTTCCGCGGGGGAGATACTACAATGAGCAGTTCTTC.

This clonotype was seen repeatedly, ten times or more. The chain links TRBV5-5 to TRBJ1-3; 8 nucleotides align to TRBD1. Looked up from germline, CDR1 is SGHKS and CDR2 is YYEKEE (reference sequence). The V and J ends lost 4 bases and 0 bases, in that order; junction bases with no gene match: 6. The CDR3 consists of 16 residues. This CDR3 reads CASSMGQDYSGNTIYF. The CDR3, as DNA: TGTGCCAGCAGCATGGGACAGGACTACTCTGGAAACACCATATATTTT.

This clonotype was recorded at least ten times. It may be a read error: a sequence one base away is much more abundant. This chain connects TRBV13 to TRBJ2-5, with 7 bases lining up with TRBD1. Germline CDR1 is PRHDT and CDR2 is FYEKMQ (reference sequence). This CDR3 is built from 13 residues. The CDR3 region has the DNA TGTGCCAGCAGCAACAGGGGCCAAGAGACCCGGTACTTC. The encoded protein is CASSNRGQETRYF.

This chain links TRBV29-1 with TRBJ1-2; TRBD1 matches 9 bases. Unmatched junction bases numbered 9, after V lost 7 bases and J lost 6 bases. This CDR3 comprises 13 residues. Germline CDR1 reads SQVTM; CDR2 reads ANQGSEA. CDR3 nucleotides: TGCAGCGCCGGGACAGGGCTCATCAATGGCTACACCTTC. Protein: CSAGTGLINGYTF.

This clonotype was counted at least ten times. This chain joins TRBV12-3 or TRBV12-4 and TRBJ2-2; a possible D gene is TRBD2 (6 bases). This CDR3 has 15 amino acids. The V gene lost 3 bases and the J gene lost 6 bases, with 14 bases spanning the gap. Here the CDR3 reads CASSLSPGGAGELFF. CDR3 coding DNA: TGTGCCAGCAGTTTGTCCCCAGGAGGGGCCGGGGAGCTGTTTTTT.

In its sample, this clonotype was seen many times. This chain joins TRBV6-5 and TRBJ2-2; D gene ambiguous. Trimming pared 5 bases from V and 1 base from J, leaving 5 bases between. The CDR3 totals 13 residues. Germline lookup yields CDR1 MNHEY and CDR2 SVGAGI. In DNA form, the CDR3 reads TGTGCCAGCAGTACAGTGAACACCGGGGAGCTGTTTTTT. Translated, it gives CASSTVNTGELFF.

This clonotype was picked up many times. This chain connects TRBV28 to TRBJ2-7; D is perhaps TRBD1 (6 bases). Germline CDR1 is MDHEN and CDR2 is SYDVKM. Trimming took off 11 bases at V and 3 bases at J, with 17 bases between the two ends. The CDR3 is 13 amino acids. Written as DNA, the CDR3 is TGTGCCGTCCATGGTCGGACAGACTACGAGCAGTACTTC. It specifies CAVHGRTDYEQYF.

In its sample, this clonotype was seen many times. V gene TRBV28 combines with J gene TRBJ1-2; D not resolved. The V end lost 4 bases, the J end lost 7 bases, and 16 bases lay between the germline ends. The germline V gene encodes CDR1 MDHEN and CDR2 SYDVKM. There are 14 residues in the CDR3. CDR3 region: CASSSPEVAVGYTF. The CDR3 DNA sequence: TGTGCCAGCAGTTCCCCTGAAGTTGCAGTTGGCTACACCTTC.

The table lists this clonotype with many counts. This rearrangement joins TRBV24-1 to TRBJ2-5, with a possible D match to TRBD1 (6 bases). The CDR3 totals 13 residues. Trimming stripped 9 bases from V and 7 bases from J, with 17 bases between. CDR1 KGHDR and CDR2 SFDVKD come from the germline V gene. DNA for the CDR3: TGTGCCACCCAGGCCGGGGACAAGCGGACCCAGTACTTC. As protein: CATQAGDKRTQYF.

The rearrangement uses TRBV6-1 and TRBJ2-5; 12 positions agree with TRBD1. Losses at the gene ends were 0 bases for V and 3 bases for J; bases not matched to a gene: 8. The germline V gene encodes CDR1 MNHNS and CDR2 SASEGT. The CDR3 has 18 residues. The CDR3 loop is CASSEASWDRGRKETQYF. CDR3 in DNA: TGTGCCAGCAGTGAAGCGTCTTGGGACAGGGGGCGAAAAGAGACCCAGTACTTC.

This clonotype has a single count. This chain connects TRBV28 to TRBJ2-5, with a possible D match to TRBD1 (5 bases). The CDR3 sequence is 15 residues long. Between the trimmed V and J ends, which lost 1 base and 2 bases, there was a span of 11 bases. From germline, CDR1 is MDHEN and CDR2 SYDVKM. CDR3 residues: CASSLFVTAQETQYF. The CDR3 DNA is TGTGCCAGCAGTTTATTTGTGACAGCTCAAGAGACCCAGTACTTC.

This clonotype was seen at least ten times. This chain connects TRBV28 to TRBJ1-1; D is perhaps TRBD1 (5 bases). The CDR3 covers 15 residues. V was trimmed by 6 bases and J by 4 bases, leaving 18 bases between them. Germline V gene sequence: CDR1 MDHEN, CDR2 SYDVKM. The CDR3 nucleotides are TGTGCCAGCAGGGATACGAGGGGTTCGAGCACTGAAGCTTTCTTT. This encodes CASRDTRGSSTEAFF.

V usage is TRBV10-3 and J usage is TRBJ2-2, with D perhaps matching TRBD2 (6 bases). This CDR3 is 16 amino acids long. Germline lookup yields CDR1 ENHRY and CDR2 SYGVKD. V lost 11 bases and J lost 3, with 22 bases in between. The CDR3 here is CAGGLIVRDHTGELFF. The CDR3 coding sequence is TGTGCCGGAGGCCTAATTGTGCGGGACCACACCGGGGAGCTGTTTTTT.

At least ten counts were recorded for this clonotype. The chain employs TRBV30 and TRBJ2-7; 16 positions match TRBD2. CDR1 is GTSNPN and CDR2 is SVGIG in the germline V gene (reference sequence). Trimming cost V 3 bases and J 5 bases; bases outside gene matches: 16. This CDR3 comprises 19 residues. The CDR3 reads CAWRPAGTSGRARTHEQYF. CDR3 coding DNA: TGTGCCTGGAGACCCGCCGGGACTAGCGGGAGGGCCAGGACCCACGAGCAGTACTTC.

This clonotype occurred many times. The CDR3 DNA sequence: TGTGCCAGCAGTTCAACCAACGATGGGTCTGGAAACACCATATATTTT. This sequence encodes CASSSTNDGSGNTIYF. The chain recombines TRBV6-5 with TRBJ1-3; no definite D call. The germline V gene encodes CDR1 MNHEY and CDR2 SVGAGI. Between the trimmed V and J ends, which lost 4 bases and 1 base, there was a span of 14 bases. CDR3 length: 16 residues.

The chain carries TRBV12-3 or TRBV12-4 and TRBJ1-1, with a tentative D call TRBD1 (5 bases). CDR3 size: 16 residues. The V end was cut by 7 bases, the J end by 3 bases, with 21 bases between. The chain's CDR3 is CASTPRRWRGDTEAFF. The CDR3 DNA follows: TGTGCCAGCACTCCTCGGAGGTGGCGAGGGGACACTGAAGCTTTCTTT.

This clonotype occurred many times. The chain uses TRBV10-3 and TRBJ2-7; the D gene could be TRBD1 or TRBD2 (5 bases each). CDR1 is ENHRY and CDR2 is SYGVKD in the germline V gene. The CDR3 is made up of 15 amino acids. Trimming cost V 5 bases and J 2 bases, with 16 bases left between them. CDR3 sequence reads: CAISNRDQQAYEQYF. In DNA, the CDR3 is TGTGCCATCAGTAACCGGGACCAGCAAGCCTACGAGCAGTACTTC.

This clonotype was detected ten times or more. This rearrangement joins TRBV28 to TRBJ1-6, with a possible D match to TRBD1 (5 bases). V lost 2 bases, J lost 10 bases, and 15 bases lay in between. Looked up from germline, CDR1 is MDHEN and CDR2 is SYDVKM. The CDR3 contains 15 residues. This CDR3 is CASSLIAGLGSPLHF. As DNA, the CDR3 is TGTGCCAGCAGTTTAATTGCAGGGTTGGGCTCACCCCTCCACTTT.

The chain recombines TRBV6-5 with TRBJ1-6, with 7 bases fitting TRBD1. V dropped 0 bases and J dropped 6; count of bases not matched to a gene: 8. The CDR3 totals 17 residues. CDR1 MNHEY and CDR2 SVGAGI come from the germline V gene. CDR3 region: CASSYSQDRRVNSPLHF. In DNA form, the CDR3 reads TGTGCCAGCAGTTACTCCCAGGACAGGCGCGTTAATTCACCCCTCCACTTT.

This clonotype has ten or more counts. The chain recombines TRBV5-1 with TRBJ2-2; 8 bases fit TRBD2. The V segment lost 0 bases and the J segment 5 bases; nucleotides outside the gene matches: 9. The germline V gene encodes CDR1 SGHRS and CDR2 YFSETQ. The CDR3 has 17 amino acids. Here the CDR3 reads CASSLEDGLAGTGELFF. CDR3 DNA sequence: TGCGCCAGCAGCTTGGAAGACGGACTAGCAGGGACCGGGGAGCTGTTTTTT.

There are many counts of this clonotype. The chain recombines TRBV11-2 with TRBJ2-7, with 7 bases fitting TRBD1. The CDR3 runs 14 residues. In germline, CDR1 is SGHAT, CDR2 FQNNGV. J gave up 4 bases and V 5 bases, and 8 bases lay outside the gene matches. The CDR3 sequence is CASSTIQGWYEQYF. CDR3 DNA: TGTGCCAGCAGCACCATACAGGGGTGGTACGAGCAGTACTTC.

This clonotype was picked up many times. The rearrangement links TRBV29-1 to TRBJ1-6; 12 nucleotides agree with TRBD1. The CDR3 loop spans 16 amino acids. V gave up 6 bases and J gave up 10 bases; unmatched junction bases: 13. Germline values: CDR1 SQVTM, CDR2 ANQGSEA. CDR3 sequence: CSVPTGTGGVGSPLHF. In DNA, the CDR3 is TGCAGCGTGCCCACCGGGACAGGGGGCGTGGGATCACCCCTCCACTTT. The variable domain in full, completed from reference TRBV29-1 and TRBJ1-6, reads SAVISQKPSRDICQRGTSLTIQCQVDSQVTMMFWYRQQPGQSLTLIATANQGSEATYESGFVIDKFPISRPNLTFSTLTVSNMSPEDSSIYLCSVPTGTGGVGSPLHFGNGTRLTVT.

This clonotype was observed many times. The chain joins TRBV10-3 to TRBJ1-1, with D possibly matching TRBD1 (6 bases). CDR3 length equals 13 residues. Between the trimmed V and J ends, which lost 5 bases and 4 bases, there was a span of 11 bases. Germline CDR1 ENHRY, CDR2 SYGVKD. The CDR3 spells CAISTRTATEAFF. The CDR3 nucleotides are TGTGCCATCAGTACCCGGACAGCCACTGAAGCTTTCTTT.

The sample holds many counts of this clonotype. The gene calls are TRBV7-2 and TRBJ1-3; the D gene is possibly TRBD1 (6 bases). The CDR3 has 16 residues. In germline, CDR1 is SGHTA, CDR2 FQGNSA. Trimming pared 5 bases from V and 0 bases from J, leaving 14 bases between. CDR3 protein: CASSPRQANSGNTIYF. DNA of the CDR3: TGTGCCAGCAGCCCCCGACAGGCTAACTCTGGAAACACCATATATTTT.